Below, 2 T cell receptor beta chains from the same sample are listed, as sequenced in a study of human T cells and chemical hapten exposure. Unfractionated whole blood served as the source for total RNA extraction. In the library, unique molecular identifiers were attached to individual cDNA molecules. TCRdb reprocessed the reads via MiXCR and lists one record per CDR3 protein. The data show 100,000 to 150,000 distinct CDR3 sequences, about 8.9% seen once. Material: whole blood. The receptors shown here come from a human donor in good health. Some clones in this sample may be carry-over from other donors' samples.

The chain has TRBV12-5 and TRBJ2-3; D not certain. Per the germline V gene, CDR1 is LGHNT and CDR2 is FRNRAP. The CDR3 is made up of 14 amino acids. V lost 5 bases to trimming and J lost 2 bases, with 11 bases between them. The CDR3: CASGPWTITDTQYF. For the CDR3, the DNA is TGTGCTAGTGGTCCCTGGACCATCACAGATACGCAGTATTTT.

This clonotype was observed a handful of times. The J gene is TRBJ2-1, the V gene TRBV2; D call uncertain. Germline V gives CDR1 SNHLY, CDR2 FYNNEI. The V and J ends lost 7 bases and 3 bases respectively, with 10 bases between them. The CDR3 covers 13 residues. CDR3 nucleotides: TGTGCCAGCATGGCTAGGGACTACAATGAGCAGTTCTTC. Amino acids: CASMARDYNEQFF.